The rows below give T cell receptor beta chains drawn from one sample of a study of blood T cell repertoires in COVID-19. Generated by immunoSEQ multiplex PCR, the TCRdb table keeps only in-frame clones and is missing some. Of fewer than 250,000 clones listed, about 82% are singletons. Sequenced input: peripheral blood. The receptors were gathered from a man in his 60s with COVID-19, enrolled during active disease. CDR3s include the opening cysteine and the closing phenylalanine or tryptophan. The order of the fields is V gene, J gene, D gene, clone size, CDR3 DNA, CDR3 protein. A D gene is named only where the DNA matches it firmly. Clone size is shown for a subset of rows, as once, few, many or a class of expanded clone.

TRBV7-9	TRBJ1-4	TRBD1	.	TGTGCCAGCAGCCCCACCGGGACAGGGGTGGAAAAACTGTTTTTT	CASSPTGTGVEKLFF
TRBV6-6	TRBJ1-1	.	.	TGTGCCAGCAGTTCATCAGGGTTGAGCGCTTTCTTT	CASSSSGLSAFF
TRBV6-1	TRBJ1-2	TRBD1	many	TGTGCCAGCAGTGAGGACAGGGGCTATGGCTACACCTTC	CASSEDRGYGYTF
TRBV27	TRBJ1-6	.	.	TGTGCCAGCAGTTTCGGGGATGGGAATTCACCCCTCCACTTT	CASSFGDGNSPLHF
TRBV4-2	TRBJ2-1	.	.	TGTGCCAGCAGCCTAAGTCTGGGGGCTGGCAATGAGCAGTTCTTC	CASSLSLGAGNEQFF
TRBV3-1/TRBV3-2	TRBJ2-3	.	.	TGTGCCAGCAGCGCCCGGATGTGGCGGAGTCGCACAGATACGCAGTATTTT	CASSARMWRSRTDTQYF
TRBV5-6	TRBJ1-4	.	.	TGTGCCAGCAGCCCCCGCGGTAATGAAAAACTGTTTTTT	CASSPRGNEKLFF
TRBV7-3	TRBJ2-1	TRBD2	.	TGTGCCAGCAGCTTAAGTCGGACTAGCGGTGAGCAGTTCTTC	CASSLSRTSGEQFF
TRBV4-2	TRBJ2-2	.	once	TGTGCCAGCAGCCTAAATGGTCGGGCGAACACCGGGGAGCTGTTTTTT	CASSLNGRANTGELFF
TRBV2	TRBJ1-1	TRBD1	.	TGTGCCAGCAGCCAACCTTACAGGGGGGTCACTGAAGCTTTCTTT	CASSQPYRGVTEAFF
TRBV3-1/TRBV3-2	TRBJ1-2	.	.	TGTGCCAGCAGCCATCCTGACGGGGGGAATGGCTACACCTTC	CASSHPDGGNGYTF
TRBV5-1	TRBJ2-3	.	.	TGCGCCAGCAGACCAGGGAGCACAGATACGCAGTATTTT	CASRPGSTDTQYF
TRBV28	TRBJ2-7	TRBD2	.	TGTGCCAGCAGCCTCGCCCAAGCGGGGGAAAACGAGCAGTACTTC	CASSLAQAGENEQYF
TRBV28	TRBJ2-2	TRBD2	.	TGTGCCAGCCAGTGGGGGGGGAAGACCGGGGAGCTGTTTTTT	CASQWGGKTGELFF
TRBV27	TRBJ1-1	.	.	TGTGCCAGCCTATCCCAAGCCAGGGGAAACACTGAAGCTTTCTTT	CASLSQARGNTEAFF
TRBV6-5	TRBJ1-5	TRBD1	few	TGTGCCAGCAGGACAGGGGGCGCGGGTCAGCCCCAGCATTTT	CASRTGGAGQPQHF
TRBV7-9	TRBJ1-6	TRBD1	.	TGTGCCAGCAGCCTCCTGGGACAGTCCAATTCACCCCTCCACTTT	CASSLLGQSNSPLHF
TRBV5-4	TRBJ1-5	.	.	TGTGCCAGCAGCTTGGGAACAGGGTGGAATCAGCCCCAGCATTTT	CASSLGTGWNQPQHF
TRBV5-1	TRBJ1-5	.	.	TGCGCCAGCAGCTGGGGGGGGACGGGTCAGCCCCAGCATTTT	CASSWGGTGQPQHF
TRBV11-3	TRBJ2-1	TRBD1	.	TGTGCCAGCAGCCCCATCGACAGGGATGAGCAGTTCTTC	CASSPIDRDEQFF
TRBV6-2/TRBV6-3	TRBJ1-5	TRBD1	.	TGTGCCAGCAGCTCGACAGGGGAGGTATTTGCCCAGCATTTT	CASSSTGEVFAQHF